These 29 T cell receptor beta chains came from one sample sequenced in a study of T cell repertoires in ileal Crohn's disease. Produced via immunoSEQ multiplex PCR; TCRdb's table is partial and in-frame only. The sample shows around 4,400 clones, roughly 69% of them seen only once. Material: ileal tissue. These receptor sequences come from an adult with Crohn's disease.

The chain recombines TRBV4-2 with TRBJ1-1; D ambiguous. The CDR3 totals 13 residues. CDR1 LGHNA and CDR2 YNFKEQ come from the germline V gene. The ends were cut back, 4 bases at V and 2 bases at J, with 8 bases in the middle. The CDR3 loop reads CASSLYRNTEAFF. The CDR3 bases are TGTGCCAGCAGCCTCTACAGAAACACTGAAGCTTTCTTT.

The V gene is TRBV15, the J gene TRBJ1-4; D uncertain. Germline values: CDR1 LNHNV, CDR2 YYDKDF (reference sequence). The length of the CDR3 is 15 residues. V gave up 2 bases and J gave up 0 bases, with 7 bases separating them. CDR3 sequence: CATSRTGATNEKLFF. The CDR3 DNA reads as TGTGCCACCAGCAGAACGGGTGCAACTAATGAAAAACTGTTTTTT.

CDR3 in amino acids: CASSPQPVTGGSYNSPLHF. The CDR3 nucleotides are TGTGCCAGCTCACCGCAACCGGTGACAGGGGGTAGCTATAATTCACCCCTCCACTTT. J is TRBJ1-6 and V is TRBV18, with 9 bases matching TRBD1. CDR1 is KGHSH, CDR2 LQKENI, per germline. V was clipped by 3 bases and J by 3 bases; unmatched bases: 12. The CDR3 totals 19 residues.

The CDR3 DNA sequence: TGTGCCAGCAGCCAAGTCGGGTCTAGCGGGAGGGCGGATACGCAGTATTTT. It encodes CASSQVGSSGRADTQYF. This chain uses TRBV4-2 with TRBJ2-3; 12 bases match TRBD2. This CDR3 is built from 17 residues. Germline CDR1 and CDR2: LGHNA and YNFKEQ. J was trimmed by 6 bases and V by 1 base; bases with no gene match: 8.

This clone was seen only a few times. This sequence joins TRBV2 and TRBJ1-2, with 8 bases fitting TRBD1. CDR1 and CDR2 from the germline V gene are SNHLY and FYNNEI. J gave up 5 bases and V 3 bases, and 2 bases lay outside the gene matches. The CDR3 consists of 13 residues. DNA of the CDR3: TGTGCCAGCAGTGAGGACAGGGAATATGGCTACACCTTC. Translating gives CASSEDREYGYTF.

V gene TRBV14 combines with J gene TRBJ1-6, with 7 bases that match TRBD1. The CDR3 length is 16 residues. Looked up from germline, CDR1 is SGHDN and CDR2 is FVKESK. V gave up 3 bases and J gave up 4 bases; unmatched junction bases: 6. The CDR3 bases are TGTGCCAGCAGCCAGACAGGGCCCCGATATAATTCACCCCTCCACTTT. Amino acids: CASSQTGPRYNSPLHF. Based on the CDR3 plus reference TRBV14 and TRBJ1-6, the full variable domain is EAGVTQFPSHSVIEKGQTVTLRCDPISGHDNLYWYRRVMGKEIKFLLHFVKESKQDESGMPNNRFLAERTGGTYSTLKVQPAELEDSGVYFCASSQTGPRYNSPLHFGNGTRLTVT.

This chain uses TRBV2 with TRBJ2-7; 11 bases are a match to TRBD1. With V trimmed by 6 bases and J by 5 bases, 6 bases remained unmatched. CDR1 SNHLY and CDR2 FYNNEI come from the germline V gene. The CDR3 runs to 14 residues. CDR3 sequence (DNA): TGTGCCAGCAGGGACAGGGGGCTAAGAAACGAGCAGTACTTC. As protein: CASRDRGLRNEQYF.

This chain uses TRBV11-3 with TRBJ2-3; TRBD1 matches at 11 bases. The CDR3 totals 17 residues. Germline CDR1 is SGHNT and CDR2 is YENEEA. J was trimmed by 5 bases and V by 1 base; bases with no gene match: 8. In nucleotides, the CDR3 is TGTGCCAGCAGCTTAGCCATCGGACAGGGGGCGAAAGATACGCAGTATTTT. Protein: CASSLAIGQGAKDTQYF.

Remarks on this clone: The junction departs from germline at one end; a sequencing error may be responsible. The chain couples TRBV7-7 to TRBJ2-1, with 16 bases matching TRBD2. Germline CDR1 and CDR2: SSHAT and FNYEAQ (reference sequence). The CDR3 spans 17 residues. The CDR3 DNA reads TGTGCTAGCAGCTTGGGACCGGGACTAGCGGGAGGGAATGAGCAGTTCTTC. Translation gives CASSLGPGLAGGNEQFF.

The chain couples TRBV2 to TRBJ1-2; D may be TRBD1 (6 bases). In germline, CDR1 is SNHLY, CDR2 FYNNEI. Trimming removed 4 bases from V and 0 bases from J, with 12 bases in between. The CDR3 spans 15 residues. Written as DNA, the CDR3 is TGTGCCAGCAGTGCATGGGGGACACCTAACTATGGCTACACCTTC. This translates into CASSAWGTPNYGYTF.

The chain's CDR3 is CASSQSLTGELFF. In nucleotides, the CDR3 is TGTGCCAGCAGCCAGTCACTCACCGGGGAGCTGTTTTTT. The J gene is TRBJ2-2, the V gene TRBV14; D is ambiguous. The CDR3 is 13 residues long. V was clipped by 3 bases and J by 4 bases, with 6 bases between them. CDR1 is SGHDN and CDR2 is FVKESK in the germline V gene.

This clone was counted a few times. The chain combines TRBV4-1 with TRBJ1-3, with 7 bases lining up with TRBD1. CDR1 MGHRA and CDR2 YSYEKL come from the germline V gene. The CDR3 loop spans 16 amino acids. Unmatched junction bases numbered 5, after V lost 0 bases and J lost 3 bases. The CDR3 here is CASSQERGGVGNTIYF. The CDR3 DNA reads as TGCGCCAGCAGCCAAGAGAGAGGGGGCGTTGGAAACACCATATATTTT.

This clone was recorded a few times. CDR3 sequence (DNA): TGTGCCAGCCAAAGGGGGCAGATCACAGATACGCAGTATTTT. Translation: CASQRGQITDTQYF. The chain couples TRBV28 to TRBJ2-3; 7 nucleotides agree with TRBD1. V dropped 8 bases and J dropped 2; count of bases not matched to a gene: 7. Germline CDR1 and CDR2: MDHEN and SYDVKM. The CDR3 has 14 residues.

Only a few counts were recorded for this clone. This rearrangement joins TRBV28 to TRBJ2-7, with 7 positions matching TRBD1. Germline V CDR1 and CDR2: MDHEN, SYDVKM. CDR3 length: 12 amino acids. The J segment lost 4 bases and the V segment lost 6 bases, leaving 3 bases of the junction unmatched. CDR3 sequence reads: CASRTGQYEQYF. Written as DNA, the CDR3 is TGTGCCAGCAGGACGGGACAGTACGAGCAGTACTTC.

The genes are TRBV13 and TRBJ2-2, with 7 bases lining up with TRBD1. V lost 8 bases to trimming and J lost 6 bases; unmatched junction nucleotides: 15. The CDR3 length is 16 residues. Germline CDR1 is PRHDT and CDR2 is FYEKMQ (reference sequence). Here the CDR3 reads CASHLRGQGVPGELFF. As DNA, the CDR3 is TGTGCCAGCCATTTGAGGGGGCAGGGAGTCCCCGGGGAGCTGTTTTTT.

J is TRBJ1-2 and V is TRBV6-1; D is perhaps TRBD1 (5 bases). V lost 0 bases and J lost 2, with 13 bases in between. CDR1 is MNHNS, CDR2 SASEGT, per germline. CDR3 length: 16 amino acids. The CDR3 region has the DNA TGTGCCAGCAGTGAAGCAGGAGGGGTCGGGAACTATGGCTACACCTTC. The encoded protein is CASSEAGGVGNYGYTF.

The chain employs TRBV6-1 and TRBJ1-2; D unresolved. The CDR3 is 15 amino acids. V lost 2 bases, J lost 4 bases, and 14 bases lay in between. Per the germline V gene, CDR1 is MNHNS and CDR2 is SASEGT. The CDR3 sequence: CASSESGVSIYGYTF. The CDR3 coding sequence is TGTGCCAGCAGTGAATCCGGAGTTAGTATCTATGGCTACACCTTC.

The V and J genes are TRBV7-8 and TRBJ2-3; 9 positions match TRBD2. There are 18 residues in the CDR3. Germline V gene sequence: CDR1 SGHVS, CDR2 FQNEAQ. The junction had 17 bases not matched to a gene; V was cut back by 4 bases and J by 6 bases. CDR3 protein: CASSSTPPTSGRMDTQYF. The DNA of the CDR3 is TGTGCCAGCAGCTCAACTCCCCCGACTAGCGGCCGGATGGATACGCAGTATTTT. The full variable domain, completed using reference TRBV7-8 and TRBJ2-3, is GAGVSQSPRYKVAKRGQDVALRCDPISGHVSLFWYQQALGQGPEFLTYFQNEAQLDKSGLPSDRFFAERPEGSVSTLKIQRTQQEDSAVYLCASSSTPPTSGRMDTQYFGPGTRLTVL.

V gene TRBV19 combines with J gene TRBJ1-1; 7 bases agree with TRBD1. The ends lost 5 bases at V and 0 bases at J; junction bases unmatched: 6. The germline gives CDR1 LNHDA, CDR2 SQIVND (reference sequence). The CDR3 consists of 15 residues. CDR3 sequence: CASSPRDSLNTEAFF. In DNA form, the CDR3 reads TGTGCCAGTAGTCCACGGGACAGCTTGAACACTGAAGCTTTCTTT.

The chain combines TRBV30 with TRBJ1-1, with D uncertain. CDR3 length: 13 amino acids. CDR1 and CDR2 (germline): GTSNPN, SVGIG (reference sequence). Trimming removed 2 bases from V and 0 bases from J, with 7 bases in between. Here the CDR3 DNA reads TGTGCCTGGAGTACAAACATGAACACTGAAGCTTTCTTT. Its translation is CAWSTNMNTEAFF.

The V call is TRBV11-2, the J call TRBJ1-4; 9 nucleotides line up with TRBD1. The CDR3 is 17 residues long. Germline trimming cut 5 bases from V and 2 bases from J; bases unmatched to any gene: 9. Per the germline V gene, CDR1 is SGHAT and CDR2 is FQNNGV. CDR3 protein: CASSPATGGATNEKLFF. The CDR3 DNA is TGTGCCAGCAGCCCAGCGACAGGGGGGGCCACTAATGAAAAACTGTTTTTT.

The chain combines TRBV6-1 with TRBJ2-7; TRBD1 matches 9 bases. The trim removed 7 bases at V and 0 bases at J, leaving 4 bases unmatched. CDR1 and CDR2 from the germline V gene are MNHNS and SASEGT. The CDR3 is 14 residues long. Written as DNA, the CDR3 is TGTGCCAGCAAGGACAGGGGCGTCTCCTACGAGCAGTACTTC. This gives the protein CASKDRGVSYEQYF.

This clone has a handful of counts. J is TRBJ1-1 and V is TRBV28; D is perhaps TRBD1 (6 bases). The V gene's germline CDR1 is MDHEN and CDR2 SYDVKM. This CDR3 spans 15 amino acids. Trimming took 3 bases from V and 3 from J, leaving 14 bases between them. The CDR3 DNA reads TGTGCCAGCAGTTTCCATGGGACACTTGACACTGAAGCTTTCTTT. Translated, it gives CASSFHGTLDTEAFF.

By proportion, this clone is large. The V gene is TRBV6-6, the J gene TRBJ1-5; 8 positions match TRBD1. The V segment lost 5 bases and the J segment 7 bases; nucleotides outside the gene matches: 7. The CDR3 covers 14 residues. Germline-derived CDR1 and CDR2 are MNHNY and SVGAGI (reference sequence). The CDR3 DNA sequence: TGTGCCAGCAGTCACCGGACAGGGATGCAGCCCCAGCATTTT. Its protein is CASSHRTGMQPQHF.

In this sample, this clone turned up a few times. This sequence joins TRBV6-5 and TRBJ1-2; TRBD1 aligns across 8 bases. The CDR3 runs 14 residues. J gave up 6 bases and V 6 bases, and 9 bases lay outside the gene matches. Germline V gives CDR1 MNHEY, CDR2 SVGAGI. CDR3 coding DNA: TGTGCCAGCAGGGAAAGCAGGGGGCTGGATGGCTACACCTTC. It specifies CASRESRGLDGYTF.

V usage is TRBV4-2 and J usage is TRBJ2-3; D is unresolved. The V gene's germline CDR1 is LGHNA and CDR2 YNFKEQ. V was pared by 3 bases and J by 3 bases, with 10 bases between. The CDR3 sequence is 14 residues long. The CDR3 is CASSQGQATDTQYF. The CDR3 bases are TGTGCCAGCAGCCAGGGCCAGGCAACAGATACGCAGTATTTT.

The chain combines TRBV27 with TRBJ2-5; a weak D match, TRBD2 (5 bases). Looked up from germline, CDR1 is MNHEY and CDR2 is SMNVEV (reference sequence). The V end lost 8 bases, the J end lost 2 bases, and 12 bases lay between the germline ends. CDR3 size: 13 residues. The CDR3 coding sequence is TGTGCCAGCCGGATGGGAGCGCAAGAGACCCAGTACTTC. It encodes CASRMGAQETQYF.

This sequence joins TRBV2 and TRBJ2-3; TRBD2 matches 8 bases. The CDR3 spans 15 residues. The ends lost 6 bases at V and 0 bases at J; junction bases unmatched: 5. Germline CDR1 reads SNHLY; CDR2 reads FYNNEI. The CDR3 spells CASRLAGLSTDTQYF. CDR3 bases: TGTGCCAGCAGGTTAGCGGGACTTAGCACAGATACGCAGTATTTT.

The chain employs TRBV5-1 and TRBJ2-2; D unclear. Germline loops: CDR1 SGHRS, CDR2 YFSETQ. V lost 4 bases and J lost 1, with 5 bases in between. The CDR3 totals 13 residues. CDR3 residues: CASSPGNTGELFF. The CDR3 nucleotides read TGCGCCAGCAGCCCCGGGAACACCGGGGAGCTGTTTTTT.